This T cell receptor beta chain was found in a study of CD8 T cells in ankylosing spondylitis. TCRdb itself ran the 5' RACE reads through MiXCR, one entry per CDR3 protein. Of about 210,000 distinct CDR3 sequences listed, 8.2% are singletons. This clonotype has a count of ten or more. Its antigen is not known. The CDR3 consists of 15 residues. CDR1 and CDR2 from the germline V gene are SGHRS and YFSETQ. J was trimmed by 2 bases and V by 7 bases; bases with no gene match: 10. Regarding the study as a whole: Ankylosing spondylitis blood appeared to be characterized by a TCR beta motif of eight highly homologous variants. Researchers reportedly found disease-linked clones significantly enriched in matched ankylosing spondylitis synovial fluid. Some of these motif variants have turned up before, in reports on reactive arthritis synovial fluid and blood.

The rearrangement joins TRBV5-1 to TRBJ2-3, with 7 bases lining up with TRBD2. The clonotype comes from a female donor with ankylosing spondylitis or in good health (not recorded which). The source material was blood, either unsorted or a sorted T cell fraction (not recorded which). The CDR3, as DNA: TGCGCCAGCCGTACGGAGCGGGGCTACACAGATACGCAGTATTTT. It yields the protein CASRTERGYTDTQYF.